This is a list of T cell receptor beta chains from one sample in a study of cytomegalovirus exposure and HLA in healthy donors. Assay: immunoSEQ multiplex PCR; the TCRdb copy retains only in-frame clones and omits some. This table has around 110,000 clones, roughly three quarters appearing once. Sequencing input: PBMCs. Receptors were obtained from a woman between 18 and 29 years old in good health and CMV-seronegative. Each CDR3 is given with its conserved first and last residue.

CDR3 protein,J gene,CDR3 length,V gene
CASSEWGDRTEAFF,TRBJ1-1,14,TRBV25-1
CASSAWEGWVNTEAFF,TRBJ1-1,16,TRBV5-6
CASSQDLGGAYNEQFF,TRBJ2-1,16,TRBV4-1
CASTTPGVEGTEAFF,TRBJ1-1,15,TRBV28
CASSLGGGSYEQYF,TRBJ2-7,14,TRBV11-2
CASSASTGEAGELFF,TRBJ2-2,15,TRBV9
CSAGIQGNTEAFF,TRBJ1-1,13,TRBV29-1
CASSLVSGGLSTDTQYF,TRBJ2-3,17,TRBV7-9
CASRAGWAQPQHF,TRBJ1-5,13,TRBV6-5
CASSLTGSDYEQYF,TRBJ2-7,14,TRBV27
CASSSGQKSSYNSPLHF,TRBJ1-6,17,TRBV5-4
CASSLVQGAATGELFF,TRBJ2-2,16,TRBV5-1
CASSEGRFNQPQHF,TRBJ1-5,14,TRBV2
CASSKDSAYEQYF,TRBJ2-7,13,TRBV5-1
CASSLAGEPGYGYTF,TRBJ1-2,15,TRBV28
CASSGTGLQAFF,TRBJ1-1,12,TRBV9
CASRSIWTEAFF,TRBJ1-1,12,TRBV28
CASSIWSEAFF,TRBJ1-1,11,TRBV19
CASSHISGTAYNEQFF,TRBJ2-1,16,TRBV4-1
CASTKDRVQPQHF,TRBJ1-5,13,TRBV2
CASSQDRGTTNEKLFF,TRBJ1-4,16,TRBV4-1
CASSAKDSYYGYTF,TRBJ1-2,14,TRBV9
CATSSHKTGNTEAFF,TRBJ1-1,15,TRBV15
CASSLTGTGRFNQPQHF,TRBJ1-5,17,TRBV28
CASSSVPGGAQETQYF,TRBJ2-5,16,TRBV5-1
CASSLLLSGGPSTDTQYF,TRBJ2-3,18,TRBV28
CASSLYPYYNEQFF,TRBJ2-1,14,TRBV5-6
CASSYGSGGVNYGYTF,TRBJ1-2,16,TRBV6-6
CATSRDNSGETQYF,TRBJ2-5,14,TRBV15
CASTLTGSYGYTF,TRBJ1-2,13,TRBV5-4
CASSLSQNQPQHF,TRBJ1-5,13,TRBV27
CASSPITGNTGELFF,TRBJ2-2,15,TRBV5-6
CASSERSGGSAYEQYF,TRBJ2-7,16,TRBV2
CASSFLLAGVGELFF,TRBJ2-2,15,TRBV7-2
CASSGGGAHLNEQFF,TRBJ2-1,15,TRBV5-1
CASSAPGQGGEKLFF,TRBJ1-4,15,TRBV2
CASSLGGEPQHF,TRBJ1-5,12,TRBV6-6
CASSLNSPQPQHF,TRBJ1-5,13,TRBV27
CASSLGRQGSAYGYTF,TRBJ1-2,16,TRBV13
CASSYLAANYGYTF,TRBJ1-2,14,TRBV6-5
CASSPNPGQGADTQYF,TRBJ2-3,16,TRBV28
CASCRQGAMNTEAFF,TRBJ1-1,15,TRBV4-1
CASKMGQGAYEQYF,TRBJ2-7,14,TRBV27
CASSLIAANTEAFF,TRBJ1-1,14,TRBV27
CASSFVVAGELFF,TRBJ2-2,13,TRBV5-1
CASSVGGGIQYEQYF,TRBJ2-7,15,TRBV9
CASSYQGQGAGEQYF,TRBJ2-7,15,TRBV6-5
CASFGPGNTIYF,TRBJ1-3,12,TRBV6-5